Following are 28 T cell receptor beta chains from one sample sequenced in a study of blood T cell repertoires in COVID-19. This table comes from immunoSEQ multiplex PCR, and its TCRdb copy is limited to in-frame clones, with some not included. The sample yields 110,000 or so clones, around 74% seen once. Sequenced input: peripheral blood. Receptor source: an older woman with acute or convalescent COVID-19.

V usage is TRBV4-1 and J usage is TRBJ2-6; TRBD1 matches at 11 bases. CDR1 is MGHRA, CDR2 YSYEKL, per germline. The CDR3 runs to 19 residues. The junction had 11 bases not matched to a gene; V was cut back by 5 bases and J by 2 bases. CDR3 loop: CASSAPGTGGSTGANVLTF. For the CDR3, the DNA is TGCGCCAGCAGCGCTCCCGGGACAGGGGGTAGTACTGGGGCCAACGTCCTGACTTTC.

CDR3 nucleotides: TGTGCCAGCAGAAGGGGTGGAAGTTCCTACAATGAGCAGTTCTTC. As protein: CASRRGGSSYNEQFF. The V gene is TRBV7-8, the J gene TRBJ2-1, with D perhaps matching TRBD1 (5 bases). Germline assignment: CDR1 SGHVS and CDR2 FQNEAQ. CDR3 length: 15 residues. V was trimmed by 6 bases and J by 1 base, leaving 13 bases between them.

This clone has a handful of counts. This chain uses TRBV19 with TRBJ2-1; weak D call: TRBD2 (6 bases). The CDR3 extends over 17 amino acids. Trimming took off 5 bases at V and 0 bases at J, with 17 bases between the two ends. Germline loops: CDR1 LNHDA, CDR2 SQIVND (reference sequence). CDR3 in DNA: TGTGCCAGTAGTCCCCGGGACTCCCGGGGCTCCTACAATGAGCAGTTCTTC. Encoded protein: CASSPRDSRGSYNEQFF.

The chain couples TRBV25-1 to TRBJ1-3; D not resolved. Trimming shortened V by 7 bases and J by 3 bases, and 4 bases separated the two germline ends. This CDR3 is built from 11 residues. Germline assignment: CDR1 MGHDK and CDR2 SYGVNS. CDR3 DNA sequence: TGTGCCAGCACTTATGGAAACACCATATATTTT. Its protein product is CASTYGNTIYF.

The J gene is TRBJ2-3, the V gene TRBV5-4; TRBD1 might be the D (6 bases). The CDR3 runs 14 residues. Germline CDR1 SGHNT, CDR2 YYREEE (reference sequence). Trimming shortened V by 3 bases and J by 4 bases, and 12 bases separated the two germline ends. CDR3 nucleotide sequence: TGTGCCAGCAGCTATACAGGGCTAGCAGATACGCAGTATTTT. Its protein product is CASSYTGLADTQYF.

The chain uses TRBV3-1 (or the pseudogene TRBV3-2) and TRBJ1-1; D is uncertain. Germline CDR1 and CDR2: LGHDT and YNNKEL (reference sequence). Between the trimmed V and J ends, which lost 0 bases and 0 bases, there was a span of 5 bases. This CDR3 has 14 residues. The chain's CDR3 is CASSQDPVNTEAFF. CDR3 sequence (DNA): TGTGCCAGCAGCCAAGACCCCGTGAACACTGAAGCTTTCTTT.

The chain couples TRBV5-5 to TRBJ1-4; possible D gene TRBD1, 5 bases. Germline CDR1 reads SGHKS; CDR2 reads YYEKEE (reference sequence). The CDR3 contains 12 residues. Between the trimmed V and J ends, which lost 7 bases and 1 base, there was a span of 5 bases. In DNA form, the CDR3 reads TGTGCCAGCCAGGGAACTAATGAAAAACTGTTTTTT. Encoded protein: CASQGTNEKLFF.

The chain has TRBV2 and TRBJ2-5, with 7 bases lining up with TRBD2. The CDR3 sequence is 15 residues long. The V gene end was trimmed by 8 bases and the J gene end by 1 base; junction bases not matched to a gene: 10. Germline V CDR1 and CDR2: SNHLY, FYNNEI. The CDR3 loop is CASPGSGASQETQYF. CDR3 nucleotide sequence: TGTGCCAGCCCGGGCAGCGGGGCCTCCCAAGAGACCCAGTACTTC. Based on the CDR3 plus reference TRBV2 and TRBJ2-5, the full variable domain is EPEVTQTPSHQVTQMGQEVILRCVPISNHLYFYWYRQILGQKVEFLVSFYNNEISEKSEIFDDQFSVERPDGSNFTLKIRSTKLEDSAMYFCASPGSGASQETQYFGPGTRLLVL.

This clone has more than one count but fewer than ten. The genes are TRBV18 and TRBJ1-1; D is unresolved. V was shortened by 5 bases and J by 1 base, with 8 bases between the two germline ends. The CDR3 length is 13 residues. Germline V gives CDR1 KGHSH, CDR2 LQKENI. CDR3: CASSDTRNTEAFF. In DNA, the CDR3 is TGTGCCAGCTCAGATACAAGGAACACTGAAGCTTTCTTT.

The chain is built from TRBV5-1 and TRBJ1-1; possibly TRBD1 for D (6 bases). Germline CDR1 reads SGHRS; CDR2 reads YFSETQ. The V and J ends lost 3 bases and 0 bases respectively, with 9 bases between them. There are 14 residues in the CDR3. CDR3 sequence reads: CASSWTAMNTEAFF. The DNA of the CDR3 is TGCGCCAGCAGCTGGACAGCCATGAACACTGAAGCTTTCTTT.

The chain joins TRBV18 to TRBJ2-1, with a weak D call TRBD2 (6 bases). This CDR3 region has 17 residues. V was clipped by 0 bases and J by 1 base, with 13 bases between them. CDR1 and CDR2 (germline): KGHSH, LQKENI. CDR3 loop: CASSPPGSRGSYNEQFF. The CDR3 DNA sequence: TGTGCCAGCTCACCACCGGGGTCGCGGGGTTCCTACAATGAGCAGTTCTTC. The full variable domain, rest sourced from reference TRBV18 and TRBJ2-1, is NAGVMQNPRHLVRRRGQEARLRCSPMKGHSHVYWYRQLPEEGLKFMVYLQKENIIDESGMPKERFSAEFPKEGPSILRIQQVVRGDSAAYFCASSPPGSRGSYNEQFFGPGTRLTVL.

This clone was picked up one time. V gene TRBV28 combines with J gene TRBJ1-3; D not certain. Germline CDR1 is MDHEN and CDR2 is SYDVKM. Trimming took 4 bases from V and 0 from J, leaving 13 bases between them. The CDR3 spans 16 residues. The CDR3 coding sequence is TGTGCCAGCAGTTCCCCACCCGGGAGCTCTGGAAACACCATATATTTT. Its translation is CASSSPPGSSGNTIYF.

The rearrangement uses TRBV5-1 and TRBJ2-1, with 7 bases fitting TRBD1. The CDR3 contains 17 residues. Germline V lookup: CDR1 SGHRS, CDR2 YFSETQ. The ends lost 4 bases at V and 2 bases at J; junction bases unmatched: 12. This CDR3 reads CASSPASTGVPYNEQFF. CDR3 bases: TGCGCCAGCAGCCCAGCAAGCACAGGGGTCCCCTACAATGAGCAGTTCTTC.

This clone has more than one count but fewer than ten. J is TRBJ1-2 and V is TRBV5-1, with 10 bases lining up with TRBD1. Germline V gene lookup returns CDR1 SGHRS and CDR2 YFSETQ. CDR3 length equals 20 residues. J was trimmed by 0 bases and V by 0 bases; bases with no gene match: 14. The CDR3 coding sequence is TGCGCCAGCAGCTTGGTTCCGACAGGGGGCTTGGGTAGAGCTAACTATGGCTACACCTTC. Translated, it gives CASSLVPTGGLGRANYGYTF.

The chain joins TRBV28 to TRBJ1-5; 8 nucleotides agree with TRBD1. CDR1 and CDR2 from the germline V gene are MDHEN and SYDVKM. The ends lost 1 base at V and 5 bases at J; junction bases unmatched: 4. This CDR3 region has 15 residues. CDR3 sequence (DNA): TGTGCCAGCAGTTTATATGGACAGGGTGATCAGCCCCAGCATTTT. Residues: CASSLYGQGDQPQHF.

The chain recombines TRBV2 with TRBJ1-1; tentative D call: TRBD1 (6 bases). Looked up from germline, CDR1 is SNHLY and CDR2 is FYNNEI. Trimming stripped 6 bases from V and 5 bases from J, with 10 bases between. There are 12 residues in the CDR3. The DNA for the CDR3 is TGTGCCAGCAGACAGGGAGGGACTGAAGCTTTCTTT. Translation gives CASRQGGTEAFF.

The V call is TRBV30, the J call TRBJ1-2; 8 nucleotides agree with TRBD1. This CDR3 comprises 13 residues. Looked up from germline, CDR1 is GTSNPN and CDR2 is SVGIG (reference sequence). J gave up 6 bases and V 0 bases, and 3 bases lay outside the gene matches. CDR3 in DNA: TGTGCCTGGAGTGTGACAGGGGCAAATGGCTACACCTTC. This sequence encodes CAWSVTGANGYTF.

This clone appeared once. The chain recombines TRBV4-1 with TRBJ2-1; D unresolved. There are 13 residues in the CDR3. The V gene lost 0 bases and the J gene lost 16 bases, with 16 bases spanning the gap. Per germline, CDR1 MGHRA and CDR2 YSYEKL. The CDR3 DNA sequence: TGCGCCAGCAGCCAAGATGGAGTAGGAACCCCATTCTTC. Translated: CASSQDGVGTPFF.

The chain uses TRBV15 and TRBJ2-3; possibly TRBD2 for D (7 bases). Germline V gene lookup returns CDR1 LNHNV and CDR2 YYDKDF (reference sequence). CDR3 size: 17 residues. Trimming took off 3 bases at V and 0 bases at J, with 16 bases between the two ends. CDR3 sequence reads: CATSSPGGGASTDTQYF. CDR3 DNA sequence: TGTGCCACCAGCAGCCCCGGAGGGGGGGCTAGCACAGATACGCAGTATTTT.

The chain recombines TRBV11-2 with TRBJ2-1, with 9 bases fitting TRBD1. This CDR3 is built from 16 residues. Germline CDR1 reads SGHAT; CDR2 reads FQNNGV. The V and J ends lost 5 bases and 2 bases, in that order; junction bases with no gene match: 7. In DNA, the CDR3 is TGTGCCAGCAGCCCTTGGACAGGGGTCACCTACAATGAGCAGTTCTTC. It yields the protein CASSPWTGVTYNEQFF.

This clone is a singleton in its sample. The chain joins TRBV5-1 to TRBJ2-2; 9 bases line up with TRBD1. The CDR3 is made up of 14 amino acids. Per the germline V gene, CDR1 is SGHRS and CDR2 is YFSETQ. Trimming at V came to 3 bases and at J to 4 bases, leaving 1 base not matched to a gene. Here the CDR3 reads CASSWDRVTGELFF. CDR3 in DNA: TGCGCCAGCAGCTGGGACAGGGTCACCGGGGAGCTGTTTTTT.

The J gene is TRBJ2-2, the V gene TRBV7-6, with 12 bases fitting TRBD2. Germline V gives CDR1 SGHVS, CDR2 FNYEAQ. The CDR3 has 16 amino acids. The junction had 1 base not matched to a gene; V was cut back by 3 bases and J by 2 bases. The CDR3 DNA is TGTGCCAGCAGCTTGACTAGCGGGGGAAACACCGGGGAGCTGTTTTTT. Translated, it gives CASSLTSGGNTGELFF.

The CDR3 here is CATSRDYVATASNQPQHF. CDR3 nucleotides: TGTGCCACCAGCAGAGATTACGTCGCTACAGCAAGCAATCAGCCCCAGCATTTT. The rearrangement uses TRBV15 and TRBJ1-5; D unclear. Looked up from germline, CDR1 is LNHNV and CDR2 is YYDKDF (reference sequence). Trimming stripped 0 bases from V and 1 base from J, with 16 bases between. The length of the CDR3 is 18 residues.

This rearrangement joins TRBV20-1 to TRBJ1-1; no clear D gene. Germline V gene lookup returns CDR1 DFQATT and CDR2 SNEGSKA (reference sequence). CDR3 length: 11 amino acids. V was trimmed by 0 bases and J by 5 bases, leaving 4 bases between them. This CDR3 reads CSARERTEAFF. CDR3 coding DNA: TGCAGTGCTAGAGAGAGGACTGAAGCTTTCTTT.

V is TRBV5-6 and J is TRBJ1-1; 9 bases match TRBD1. The germline CDR1 and CDR2 sequences are SGHDT and YYEEEE. The junction had 8 bases not matched to a gene; V was cut back by 4 bases and J by 7 bases. CDR3 size: 14 residues. In DNA form, the CDR3 reads TGTGCCAGCAGCATCCGGGACAGGGACCGTGAAGCTTTCTTT. Protein product: CASSIRDRDREAFF.

V is TRBV7-8 and J is TRBJ2-2; D is unresolved. V was trimmed by 3 bases and J by 1 base, leaving 12 bases between them. Per germline, CDR1 SGHVS and CDR2 FQNEAQ. The CDR3 has 16 amino acids. The CDR3 bases are TGTGCCAGCAGCTTTTTCTGGGCAGTGAACACCGGGGAGCTGTTTTTT. Residues: CASSFFWAVNTGELFF.

The J gene is TRBJ1-5, the V gene TRBV5-1, with D tentatively TRBD1 (5 bases). V was pared by 0 bases and J by 4 bases, with 11 bases between. The CDR3 is 15 residues long. Germline lookup yields CDR1 SGHRS and CDR2 YFSETQ. The CDR3 sequence: CASSLDAGRNQPQHF. CDR3 bases: TGCGCCAGCAGCTTGGACGCAGGGCGGAATCAGCCCCAGCATTTT.

The V gene is TRBV6-5, the J gene TRBJ2-3; TRBD2 is a possible D gene (6 bases). The CDR3 runs 15 residues. V was trimmed by 5 bases and J by 2 bases, leaving 14 bases between them. Germline-derived CDR1 and CDR2 are MNHEY and SVGAGI. In DNA form, the CDR3 reads TGTGCCAGCAGTCCCCTCGGGACTTTCACAGATACGCAGTATTTT. Protein sequence: CASSPLGTFTDTQYF.